The TCR beta chain described here comes from a study of Ad26.COV2.S vaccination and SARS-CoV-2 variants. Study information: Dosing was one shot or two shots 56 days apart.

V gave up 3 bases and J gave up 3 bases; unmatched junction bases: 7. Germline V gene data show CDR1 as MNHEY and CDR2 as SMNVEV (reference sequence). CDR3 length: 15 amino acids. As for this clone: No antigen is known for it.

Treatment: some 19 received Ad26.COV2.S at low or high dose, single or two shots; about 5 received placebo; per-sample allocation not given. Following the first vaccine or placebo injection, samples were taken on day 63. A Boston donor was an adult aged 18-55 years. The repertoire was sequenced with immunoSEQ multiplex PCR; TCRdb's copy has only in-frame clones and lacks some. The sample consists of hundreds of thousands of clones, 88% of them appearing once. Study outcomes and limitations: Similar non-spike TCR breadth was observed in recipients of vaccine and of placebo.

The material was peripheral blood, obtained in a trial of Ad26.COV2.S vaccine versus placebo. V gene TRBV27 combines with J gene TRBJ2-7, with 8 bases matching TRBD1. This sequence was found in a person between 18 and 60 years old who received the Ad26.COV2.S COVID-19 vaccine or a placebo. CDR3 in amino acids: CASSLVQGVNYEQYF. Written as DNA, the CDR3 is TGTGCCAGCAGTTTGGTACAGGGGGTGAACTACGAGCAGTACTTC.